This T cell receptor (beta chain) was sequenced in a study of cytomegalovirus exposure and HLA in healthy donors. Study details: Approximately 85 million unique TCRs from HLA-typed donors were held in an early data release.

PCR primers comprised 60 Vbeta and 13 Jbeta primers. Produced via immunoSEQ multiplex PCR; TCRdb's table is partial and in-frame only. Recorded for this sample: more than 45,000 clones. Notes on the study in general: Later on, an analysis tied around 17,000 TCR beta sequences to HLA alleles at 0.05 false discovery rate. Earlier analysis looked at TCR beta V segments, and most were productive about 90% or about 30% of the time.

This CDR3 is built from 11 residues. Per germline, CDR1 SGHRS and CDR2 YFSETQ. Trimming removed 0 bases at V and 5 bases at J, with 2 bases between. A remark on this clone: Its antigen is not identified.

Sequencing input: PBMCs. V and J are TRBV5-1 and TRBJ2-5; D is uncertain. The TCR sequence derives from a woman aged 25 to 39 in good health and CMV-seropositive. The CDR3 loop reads CASSLAETQYF. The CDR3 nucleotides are TGCGCCAGCAGCTTGGCGGAGACCCAGTACTTC.